Described below is a single T cell receptor (beta chain) sequence and its context. This sample is drawn from a study of T cell responses to AZD1222 COVID-19 vaccine. Clones were sequenced by immunoSEQ multiplex PCR, and TCRdb holds only the in-frame ones, with some missing. In the table there are about 140,000 clones, more than 70% of which are singletons. The CDR3 has 14 residues. Germline lookup yields CDR1 SGHNT and CDR2 YYREEE (reference sequence). The V gene end was trimmed by 4 bases and the J gene end by 0 bases; junction bases not matched to a gene: 0. This rearrangement joins TRBV5-4 to TRBJ2-7; TRBD2 matches 11 bases. This sequence was found in an adult who received the AZD1222 COVID-19 vaccine. Here the sequenced sample was peripheral blood, taken 28 days after the second AZD1222 dose. This chain's CDR3 is CASSTSGSSYEQYF. CDR3 sequence (DNA): TGTGCCAGCAGCACTAGCGGGAGCTCCTACGAGCAGTACTTC. Combining the CDR3 with reference TRBV5-4 and TRBJ2-7 gives the whole variable domain ETGVTQSPTHLIKTRGQQVTLRCSSQSGHNTVSWYQQALGQGPQFIFQYYREEENGRGNFPPRFSGLQFPNYSSELNVNALELDDSALYLCASSTSGSSYEQYFGPGTRLTVT.